This T cell receptor (beta chain) was recorded in a study of T cell changes during pregnancy in multiple sclerosis. Some clones are missing from TCRdb's copy, which holds only in-frame ones; the method was immunoSEQ multiplex PCR. Of tens of thousands of clones in the sample, about nine tenths were seen once. Germline CDR1 and CDR2: LNHDA and SQIVND (reference sequence). Trimming shortened V by 3 bases and J by 6 bases, and 9 bases separated the two germline ends. This CDR3 region has 13 residues. This receptor was identified in a female donor with multiple sclerosis, enrolled in a pregnancy study. Sequencing used CD4+ T cells from peripheral blood mononuclear cells, obtained before pregnancy. This chain links TRBV19 with TRBJ2-1; D is uncertain. The chain's CDR3 is CASSMSHPNEQFF. Here the CDR3 DNA reads TGTGCCAGTAGTATGAGCCACCCCAATGAGCAGTTCTTC. Looking up the rest from reference TRBV19 and TRBJ2-1 gives the full variable domain: DGGITQSPKYLFRKEGQNVTLSCEQNLNHDAMYWYRQDPGQGLRLIYYSQIVNDFQKGDIAEGYSVSREKKESFPLTVTSAQKNPTAFYLCASSMSHPNEQFFGPGTRLTVL.